This T cell receptor beta chain stems from a study of T cell responses to AZD1222 COVID-19 vaccine. Findings and caveats of the study: Unmutated variant regions are reportedly targeted by nearly half of spike-specific TCRs.

Produced via immunoSEQ multiplex PCR; TCRdb's table is partial and in-frame only. The sample carries 90,000 to 150,000 clones, 90% recorded once. Of note for this clone: Its target is not known.

V gave up 2 bases and J gave up 2 bases; unmatched junction bases: 6. From germline, CDR1 is MDHEN and CDR2 SYDVKM. The CDR3 extends over 18 amino acids. The rearrangement joins TRBV28 to TRBJ2-3, with 14 nucleotides matching TRBD2. The source material was peripheral blood, sampled 28 days after the second dose of the MenACWY control vaccine. This TCR was sampled from an adult who received the MenACWY meningococcal vaccine as a control. The CDR3 nucleotides read TGTGCCAGCAGTTTAGCGGGACTAGCGGGAGATAACACAGATACGCAGTATTTT. This codes for CASSLAGLAGDNTDTQYF.